This TCR beta chain was identified in a study of blood T cell repertoires in COVID-19. V gave up 10 bases and J gave up 3 bases; unmatched junction bases: 9. This CDR3 is 14 amino acids long. Germline CDR1 reads SNHLY; CDR2 reads FYNNEI. Measured with immunoSEQ multiplex PCR; TCRdb has only the in-frame clones, and not every one. The sample carries approximately 200,000 clones, around 90% recorded once. All recovered Cohort 3 donors got two negative PCRs, got clearance, or saw symptom resolution. Sequencing was done on a sample of PBMCs or T cells enriched from blood (not recorded which). This clonotype was obtained from a woman aged 25 to 39 who had recovered from COVID-19. The rearrangement uses TRBV2 and TRBJ2-7; 10 bases match TRBD1. CDR3 coding DNA: TGTGCCATCAAGAGGGACAGGGGAGACTACGAGCAGTACTTC. It is translated as CAIKRDRGDYEQYF.